This TCR beta chain was observed in a study of a mutant IDH1 vaccine in newly diagnosed glioma. Study-level information: During weeks 1, 3, 5, 7, 11, 15, 19 and 23, patients received eight vaccinations. The first vaccination came 4-6 weeks after radiotherapy alone, or with temozolomide cycles. There were approximately 62% males and about 38% females among treated patients, whose mean age was approximately 41 years. Previous treatment comprised radiotherapy, temozolomide, or both, mostly both.

The protocol was immunoSEQ multiplex PCR, while the TCRdb copy is restricted to in-frame clones and leaves out a portion. The data hold tens of thousands of clones, with 75% to 90% observed a single time. Time point described: week 23, last vaccination. With topical imiquimod, each dose of the vaccine consisted of 300 ug of mutant IDH1 20-mer peptide. As concerns this clone: Antigen unknown.

The CDR3 totals 15 residues. From germline, CDR1 is SEHNR and CDR2 FQNEAQ (reference sequence). Trimming left V 1 base short and J 5 bases short, with 15 bases between. The sample here was PBMCs, taken from a glioma patient whose treatment included an IDH1 peptide vaccine. The source is a woman aged 45 to 65 with glioma. The rearrangement joins TRBV7-9 to TRBJ2-7; unclear D gene. CDR3 bases: TGTGCCAGCAGCTTAGAAGGTTCTGGGGTCGACGAGCAGTACTTC. It codes for CASSLEGSGVDEQYF.